This TCR beta chain was observed in a study of T cell responses to AZD1222 COVID-19 vaccine (dated by TCRdb to about 2021). For the study in its entirety: Because spike-specific TCR depth and breadth did not differ between the two schedules, AZD1222 recipients who got a second dose at roughly 4 weeks were pooled with those who got a second dose at roughly 12 weeks. TCR sequencing covered some 250 trial participants: approximately 200 given two doses of AZD1222 and approximately 26 given two doses of MenACWY control vaccine. Trial participants were enrolled by age into 18-55, 56-69 and 70-plus year subgroups, with approximately 150, 28 and 58 TCR-sequenced participants respectively. General study outcomes and caveats: Conclusions about previously exposed vaccinees are limited, since just six or seven AZD1222 recipients were seropositive for SARS-CoV-2 at baseline. The vaccine-associated CD4 TCRs covered the entire spike protein, and the dominant responses fell in regions 160-218 and 743-854. Spike-specific TCR breadth and depth rose significantly after two AZD1222 doses compared with day 0 and with MenACWY recipients. In the small 56-69-year group, the increase in depth fell short of significance, most likely because of low power. Most participants were white British and females outnumbered males, and the authors suggested that clonal diversity may have been underestimated. Epitopes outside the regions mutated in the B.1.351 and B.1.1.7 variants were reportedly recognized by nearly half of the unique spike-specific TCRs. Because no day 14 peak-response samples were available, the repertoires could be characterized only after the peak T cell response.

The CDR3 regions of human TCRbeta chains were subjected to immunosequencing. In the paper's pipeline: Repertoire TCRs were matched against a reference library of SARS-CoV-2-specific TCRs generated with the MIRA antigen-specificity platform. Breadth was defined as the fraction of unique TCRs that were SARS-CoV-2-associated, and depth was defined as the fraction of total T cells that were SARS-CoV-2-associated. Using the MIRA data, every spike-specific TCR was mapped to the spike region that the TCR reacted to and assigned to either a CD4 or a CD8 class. Log10-transformed breadth and depth values were compared by one-way ANOVA with Sidak's multiple comparisons tests. TCRdb re-hosts the immuneACCESS table, in-frame sequences only. Its copies lack some clones; in the studies checked, an unresolved V gene accounts for under half of them, and the cause for the rest is not known. V and J calls plus clone size are reproduced from that table; the DNA served to infer D and trimming. This sample lists about 120,000 clones; over 75% were detected once. Of the sample, over 9.5% falls within the top ten clones.

V lost 5 bases and J lost 4 bases, and the count of bases not matched to a germline gene is 12. Via the germline V gene (reference sequence), CDR1 is MNHEY and CDR2 SMNVEV. The CDR3, from cysteine to phenylalanine, totals 17 residues. The DNA shown is the 51-base CDR3, in frame from base 1. In the paper's terms, the time point label means: baseline before first vaccination. Vaccinee samples came from UK trials COV001 and COV002, including a single-blind randomized controlled phase 2/3 trial of AZD1222 (ChAdOx1 nCoV-19) in healthy adults. For TCRbeta chain sequencing, PBMC samples from trial participants were taken at day 0 and at day 28 after the second dose. This clone was seen a single time. Its antigen remains unidentified. No qualities accompany the bases; no much larger clone lies one base away.

Sequenced here: peripheral blood, sampled on day 0 of AZD1222 vaccination. The sequence joins TRBV27 to TRBJ2-2; TRBD2 aligns with 8 central bases. This TCR was sampled from an adult in good health. The DNA sequence follows: TGTGCCAGCAGTCCTGAAATAAGCGGGAGCGGCACCGGGGAGCTGTTTTTT. This encodes CASSPEISGSGTGELFF.